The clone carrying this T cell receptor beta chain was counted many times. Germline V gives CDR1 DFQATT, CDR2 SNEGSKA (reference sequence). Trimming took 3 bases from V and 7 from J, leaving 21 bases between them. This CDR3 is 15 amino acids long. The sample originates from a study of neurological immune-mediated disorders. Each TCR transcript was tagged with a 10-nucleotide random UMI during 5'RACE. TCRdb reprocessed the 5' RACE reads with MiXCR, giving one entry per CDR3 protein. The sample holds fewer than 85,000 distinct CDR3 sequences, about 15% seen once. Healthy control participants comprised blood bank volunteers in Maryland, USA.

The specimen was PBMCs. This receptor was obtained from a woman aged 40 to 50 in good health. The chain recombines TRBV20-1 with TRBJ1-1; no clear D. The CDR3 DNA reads TGCAGTGCTAGTCCTTCATTAGAAGCCAAGGTTGAAGCTTTCTTT. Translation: CSASPSLEAKVEAFF.